One TCR beta chain is described in this entry. Antigen specificity is unknown. Unsorted samples drew genomic DNA from tens of millions of PBMCs. These data come from a study of shared clonotypes between healthy human individuals. Study-wide findings and caveats: There were few donors, and this limited the genetic and exposure-history diversity represented.

Roughly 30,000 T cell genomes, or around 300 ng DNA, went into replicate PCRs of unsorted PBMC. Methods used by the authors: Filtering of immunoSEQ junctional sequences could not match full-length read filtering. The repertoire was sequenced with immunoSEQ multiplex PCR; TCRdb's copy has only in-frame clones and lacks some. For V, J and clone size, that table is used; D and trimming come from the DNA. The data show about 500,000 clones, with 77% seen just once and 9.5% to 15% held by the top ten. This CDR3 contains 13 residues. V was trimmed by 6 bases and J by 6 bases, leaving 15 bases between them. Germline V gives CDR1 MNHEY, CDR2 SVGAGI.

The sequenced material came from PBMCs. The V gene is TRBV6-5, the J gene TRBJ2-7; the D gene is possibly TRBD2 (5 bases). The TCR originated in a woman aged 40 to 50 in good health. Some clones in this sample may be carry-over from other donors' samples. The CDR3 reads CASSRPEGSEQYF. The CDR3 DNA follows: TGTGCCAGCAGCCGACCAGAAGGGAGCGAGCAGTACTTC.